This T cell receptor (beta chain) was sequenced during a study of T cell repertoires in cytomegalovirus infection. Findings of the study overall: There were HLA-C-restricted CMV-specific TCR beta clonotypes dominating the ex vivo response.

This clonotype was counted many times. The antigen is not known. TCRdb itself ran the reads through MiXCR, one entry per CDR3 protein. This table has hundreds of thousands of distinct CDR3 sequences, roughly 34% appearing once. The material sequenced was cultured PBMCs, taken from culture after CMV antigen stimulation. The clonotype originates from a human donor in good health (CMV status not recorded). Some clones in this sample may be carry-over from other donors' samples.

The CDR3 region has the DNA TGTGCCAGCAGCGTAGGAGGAGAGCAGTTCTTC. This sequence encodes CASSVGGEQFF. V and J are TRBV7-2 and TRBJ2-1; D is possibly TRBD2 (5 bases). CDR1 and CDR2 (germline): SGHTA, FQGNSA. V gave up 5 bases and J gave up 10 bases, with 9 bases separating them. There are 11 residues in the CDR3.